The sequence of this T cell receptor (beta chain) was determined in a study of blood T cell repertoires in COVID-19 (TCRdb year 2020). Broadly, across the study: Samples covering the acute and convalescent phases of COVID-19 were provided by collaborators in the United States, Italy and Spain. The material from the prospective study consisted of cDNA or gDNA derived from T cells, B-cell-depleted T cells, or PBMCs. The dataset comprised deeply sampled blood TCRbeta repertoires from subjects exposed to, actively infected with, or recovered from COVID-19. The repertoires were released in a freely available public database meant as a resource for research on the immune response to SARS-CoV-2. Samples came from the ongoing ImmuneRACE study (first 160 participants) plus 1,254 subjects from 6 global collaborators. Nearly every sample came with metadata listing a de-identified subject ID, COVID-19 status, age in years and sex. Where HLA class I and class II types were available, the types were taken from metadata supplied by the sample provider, not from assay-based typing. Points the paper makes about the study in general: Clinical and demographic metadata were provided uncurated, with the amount varying by source and participant.

The immunoSEQ Assay, a bias-controlled multiplex PCR, was used to amplify TCRbeta CDR3 regions from genomic DNA. In the paper's pipeline: Within the assay, amplification of reference gene primers was used to estimate how many nucleated cells each sample contained. To quantify the absolute abundance of each unique TCRbeta CDR3 rearrangement, sequence reads were collapsed and filtered. Productive Simpson clonality was computed per sample as the square root of Simpson's diversity index over productive rearrangements. The source is immuneACCESS, and TCRdb retained only in-frame sequences with V and J called. Part of the clones is not carried over; for the studies checked, unresolved V genes explain less than half of this, and the remainder is unexplained. V, J and clone size were drawn from that table, and D and trimming were deduced from the DNA. Counted in this sample were some 200,000 clones; approximately 86% of them appeared once. The ten top clones hold approximately 4.7% of the sample.

Participants in the prospective study were enrolled through a virtual design, were aged roughly 18 to 100 years, and lived in about two dozen United States geographic areas. Cohort assignment in the prospective study relied on participant-reported clinical history from a screening survey and a study questionnaire. Mobile phlebotomists in the prospective study collected whole blood, serum and a nasopharyngeal or oropharyngeal swab from every participant. Prospective study participants could optionally give additional blood draws and questionnaires over a roughly 2-month period. Blood samples from the prospective study were shipped frozen or at room temperature prior to DNA extraction. The junction shows trimming of 8 bases on V and 10 bases on J, plus 11 bases between the germline ends. According to the germline V gene, CDR1 reads MNHEY and CDR2 reads SVGAGI. The cysteine opens and the phenylalanine closes a CDR3 of 10 amino acids. Only CDR3 DNA remains: 30 bases, in frame from the first base.

This clone has a single count. Its antigen remains undetermined. Base qualities are not at hand, and no much larger clone is one base apart. The specimen sequenced was PBMCs or T cells enriched from blood (not recorded which). The TCR was taken from a woman aged 60-70 years with acute COVID-19. The V gene is TRBV6-5 and the J gene is TRBJ1-1; no D gene can be assigned with confidence. Here the CDR3 is given as CASGRGGAFF. The DNA sequence is TGTGCCAGCGGTCGGGGAGGAGCTTTCTTT.